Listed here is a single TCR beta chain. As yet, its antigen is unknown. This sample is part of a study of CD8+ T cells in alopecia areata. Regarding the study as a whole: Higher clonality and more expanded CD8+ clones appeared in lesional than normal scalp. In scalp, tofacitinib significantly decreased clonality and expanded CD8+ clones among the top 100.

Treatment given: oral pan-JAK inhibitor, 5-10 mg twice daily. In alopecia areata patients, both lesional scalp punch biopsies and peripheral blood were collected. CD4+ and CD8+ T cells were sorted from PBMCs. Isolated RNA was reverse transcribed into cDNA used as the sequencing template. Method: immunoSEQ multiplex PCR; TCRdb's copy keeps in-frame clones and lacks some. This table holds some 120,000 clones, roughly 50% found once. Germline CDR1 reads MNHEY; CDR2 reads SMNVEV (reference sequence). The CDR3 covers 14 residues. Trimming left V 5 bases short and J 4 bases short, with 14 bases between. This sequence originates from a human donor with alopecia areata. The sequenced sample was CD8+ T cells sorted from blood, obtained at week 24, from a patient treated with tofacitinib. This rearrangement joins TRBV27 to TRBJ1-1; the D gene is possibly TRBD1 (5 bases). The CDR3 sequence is CASSLGRAFTEAFF. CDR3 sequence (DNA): TGTGCCAGCAGTCTGGGCAGGGCCTTCACTGAAGCTTTCTTT.